These T cell receptor beta chains were read from a single sample in a study of early T cells in non-severe SARS-CoV-2 infection. TCRdb re-called the 5' RACE reads with MiXCR, one entry per CDR3 protein. Among about 77,000 distinct CDR3 sequences, 5% were seen once, and the ten largest hold around 7.3%. Sample: whole blood, taken at baseline. The source of these receptors is an adult who was a healthcare worker with PCR-confirmed SARS-CoV-2 infection or an uninfected control (not recorded which). Both conserved end residues are part of each CDR3. A D gene is named only where the DNA matches it firmly. Clone size is shown for a subset of rows, as once, few, many or a class of expanded clone.

CDR3aa: CASSLPGAFLYNEQFF
CDR3nt: TGTGCCAGCAGTCTCCCGGGAGCCTTCCTCTACAATGAGCAGTTCTTC
abundance: few
v_gene: TRBV9
len: 16
d_gene: .
j_gene: TRBJ2-1

CDR3aa: CASSQMGLAGVYEQYF
CDR3nt: TGTGCCAGCTCACAAATGGGGCTAGCGGGAGTGTACGAGCAGTACTTC
abundance: few
v_gene: TRBV18
len: 16
d_gene: TRBD2
j_gene: TRBJ2-7

CDR3aa: CSAREPKPTQYF
CDR3nt: TGCAGTGCAAGGGAGCCCAAGCCGACCCAGTACTTC
abundance: many
v_gene: TRBV20-1
len: 12
d_gene: .
j_gene: TRBJ2-5

CDR3aa: CSVEDWHRAGTEAFF
CDR3nt: TGCAGCGTTGAAGACTGGCACAGGGCGGGCACTGAAGCTTTCTTT
abundance: few
v_gene: TRBV29-1
len: 15
d_gene: .
j_gene: TRBJ1-1

CDR3aa: CASSSRPARTTDTQYF
CDR3nt: TGTGCCAGCAGCTCCCGACCGGCGCGGACCACAGATACGCAGTATTTT
abundance: few
v_gene: TRBV11-2
len: 16
d_gene: .
j_gene: TRBJ2-3

CDR3aa: CASSLVAGASTDTQYF
CDR3nt: TGTGCCAGCAGCTTAGTGGCCGGAGCAAGCACAGATACGCAGTATTTT
abundance: .
v_gene: TRBV7-8
len: 16
d_gene: .
j_gene: TRBJ2-3

CDR3aa: CASSLFQAYNEQFF
CDR3nt: TGTGCCAGCAGTTTATTCCAGGCCTACAATGAGCAGTTCTTC
abundance: many
v_gene: TRBV12-3/TRBV12-4
len: 14
d_gene: .
j_gene: TRBJ2-1

CDR3aa: CAPSGGPTGELFF
CDR3nt: TGTGCCCCAAGCGGGGGACCGACCGGGGAGCTGTTTTTT
abundance: many
v_gene: TRBV7-9
len: 13
d_gene: TRBD2
j_gene: TRBJ2-2

CDR3aa: CSVEELAKNIQYF
CDR3nt: TGCAGCGTTGAAGAACTAGCCAAAAACATTCAGTACTTC
abundance: .
v_gene: TRBV29-1
len: 13
d_gene: .
j_gene: TRBJ2-4

CDR3aa: CAWSVGTSGNYEQYF
CDR3nt: TGTGCCTGGAGTGTGGGGACTAGCGGGAACTACGAGCAGTACTTC
abundance: .
v_gene: TRBV30
len: 15
d_gene: TRBD2
j_gene: TRBJ2-7

CDR3aa: CASSLSSWPGEQYF
CDR3nt: TGTGCCAGCAGTTTATCATCGTGGCCGGGGGAGCAGTACTTC
abundance: few
v_gene: TRBV27
len: 14
d_gene: .
j_gene: TRBJ2-7

CDR3aa: CSAPTGNPLGTEAFF
CDR3nt: TGCAGTGCTCCAACAGGCAACCCCCTGGGGACTGAAGCTTTCTTT
abundance: .
v_gene: TRBV20-1
len: 15
d_gene: .
j_gene: TRBJ1-1

CDR3aa: CASTPLGTRETQYF
CDR3nt: TGTGCCAGCACCCCTCTGGGAACACGGGAGACCCAGTACTTC
abundance: many
v_gene: TRBV12-3/TRBV12-4
len: 14
d_gene: .
j_gene: TRBJ2-5

CDR3aa: CASSDRTGLIYEQYF
CDR3nt: TGTGCCAGCAGTGACAGGACAGGGTTGATCTACGAGCAGTACTTC
abundance: .
v_gene: TRBV2
len: 15
d_gene: TRBD1
j_gene: TRBJ2-7

CDR3aa: CASSFWGETQYF
CDR3nt: TGTGCCAGCAGCTTCTGGGGGGAGACCCAGTACTTC
abundance: .
v_gene: TRBV7-9
len: 12
d_gene: .
j_gene: TRBJ2-5

CDR3aa: CASSQNRGGNEKLFF
CDR3nt: TGTGCCAGCAGCCAAAACAGGGGGGGGAATGAAAAACTGTTTTTT
abundance: many
v_gene: TRBV6-5
len: 15
d_gene: TRBD1
j_gene: TRBJ1-4

CDR3aa: CASSRTSGRETQYF
CDR3nt: TGTGCCAGCAGTCGGACTAGCGGGAGGGAGACCCAGTACTTC
abundance: .
v_gene: TRBV12-3/TRBV12-4
len: 14
d_gene: TRBD2
j_gene: TRBJ2-5

CDR3aa: CASRGGLVEQYF
CDR3nt: TGTGCCAGCAGGGGAGGTCTTGTCGAGCAGTACTTC
abundance: .
v_gene: TRBV28
len: 12
d_gene: .
j_gene: TRBJ2-7

CDR3aa: CASSQLGGGNEQFF
CDR3nt: TGTGCCAGCAGCCAACTAGGTGGGGGCAATGAGCAGTTCTTC
abundance: .
v_gene: TRBV3-1
len: 14
d_gene: .
j_gene: TRBJ2-1

CDR3aa: CASSHQGLAGEADTQYF
CDR3nt: TGCGCCAGCAGCCACCAGGGACTAGCGGGAGAGGCAGATACGCAGTATTTT
abundance: .
v_gene: TRBV4-1
len: 17
d_gene: TRBD2
j_gene: TRBJ2-3

CDR3aa: CSATGSGSGNEQFF
CDR3nt: TGCAGTGCTACTGGTAGCGGGAGTGGCAATGAGCAGTTCTTC
abundance: many
v_gene: TRBV20-1
len: 14
d_gene: TRBD2
j_gene: TRBJ2-1

CDR3aa: CASSQDTTGVQGTEAFF
CDR3nt: TGTGCCAGCAGCCAAGATACCACAGGGGTGCAAGGCACTGAAGCTTTCTTT
abundance: many
v_gene: TRBV3-1
len: 17
d_gene: TRBD1
j_gene: TRBJ1-1

CDR3aa: CASSEPSRGSTEAFF
CDR3nt: TGTGCCAGCAGTGAGCCCAGCAGGGGCAGCACTGAAGCTTTCTTT
abundance: few
v_gene: TRBV25-1
len: 15
d_gene: .
j_gene: TRBJ1-1

CDR3aa: CASGPVEYEQYF
CDR3nt: TGTGCCAGCGGACCAGTGGAGTACGAGCAGTACTTC
abundance: many
v_gene: TRBV6-5
len: 12
d_gene: .
j_gene: TRBJ2-7

CDR3aa: CSANGRWFMDEQFF
CDR3nt: TGCAGTGCTAACGGGAGATGGTTTATGGATGAGCAGTTCTTC
abundance: medium-sized
v_gene: TRBV20-1
len: 14
d_gene: .
j_gene: TRBJ2-1

CDR3aa: CASSQGWGTSGSGEQFF
CDR3nt: TGCGCCAGCAGCCAAGGATGGGGGACTAGCGGGAGCGGTGAGCAGTTCTTC
abundance: many
v_gene: TRBV4-1
len: 17
d_gene: TRBD2
j_gene: TRBJ2-1

CDR3aa: CASTEGLYNEQFF
CDR3nt: TGTGCCAGCACTGAAGGACTGTACAATGAGCAGTTCTTC
abundance: many
v_gene: TRBV7-2
len: 13
d_gene: .
j_gene: TRBJ2-1

CDR3aa: CASSLMGNAPAGELFF
CDR3nt: TGTGCCAGCAGCTTAATGGGAAACGCCCCCGCCGGGGAGCTGTTTTTT
abundance: few
v_gene: TRBV7-6
len: 16
d_gene: .
j_gene: TRBJ2-2